This paragraph covers one T cell receptor beta chain sequence. The target antigen is unknown. The data were taken from a study of T cell responses to AZD1222 COVID-19 vaccine. Whole-study context: Some second doses came at about 4 weeks and others at about 12 weeks; these were pooled. Regarding the study as a whole: Repertoire sampling occurred only after the peak T cell response.

From germline, CDR1 is MDHEN and CDR2 SYDVKM. The CDR3 spans 12 residues. V was trimmed by 7 bases and J by 0 bases, leaving 4 bases between them. Repertoires were generated with immunoSEQ multiplex PCR, while TCRdb's copy carries only in-frame clones and drops some. The table includes about 140,000 clones, about nine tenths detected once. V gene TRBV28 combines with J gene TRBJ1-5; D is unresolved. The sample consisted of peripheral blood, taken on day 0 of AZD1222 vaccination. The source is an adult in good health. In DNA, the CDR3 is TGTGCCAGCATATCTAGCAATCAGCCCCAGCATTTT. This codes for CASISSNQPQHF. Full variable domain (missing parts from reference TRBV28 and TRBJ1-5): DVKVTQSSRYLVKRTGEKVFLECVQDMDHENMFWYRQDPGLGLRLIYFSYDVKMKEKGDIPEGYSVSREKKERFSLILESASTNQTSMYLCASISSNQPQHFGDGTRLSIL.